A single sample gave rise to the 26 T cell receptor beta chains below, sequenced in a study of shared clonotypes between healthy human individuals. Profiled with immunoSEQ multiplex PCR; TCRdb holds only in-frame clones, not every one. Of about 2.3 million clones in the sample, 92% were seen once. The sample was naive CD4+ T cells from PBMCs. Subset noted: CD45RA+ positively selected. Receptors were obtained from a man aged 18-30 years in good health. Some clones in this sample may be carry-over from other donors' samples.

The V and J genes are TRBV7-3 and TRBJ2-3; the D gene could be TRBD1 or TRBD2 (6 bases each). Germline V lookup: CDR1 SGHTA, CDR2 FQGTGA. There are 16 residues in the CDR3. Trimming left V 5 bases short and J 1 base short, with 16 bases between. The DNA of the CDR3 is TGTGCCAGCAGCCCCCGAGGGGGGCGAGGCACAGATACGCAGTATTTT. It yields the protein CASSPRGGRGTDTQYF.

The rearrangement uses TRBV5-6 and TRBJ2-5; D unclear. The germline CDR1 and CDR2 sequences are SGHDT and YYEEEE. Trimming took off 3 bases at V and 3 bases at J, with 18 bases between the two ends. The CDR3 runs to 16 residues. The CDR3 DNA reads as TGTGCCAGCAGCTCCAAAATCCCGTCAGCCGAAGAGACCCAGTACTTC. It codes for CASSSKIPSAEETQYF.

The J gene is TRBJ1-1, the V gene TRBV15, with D perhaps matching TRBD1 (6 bases). CDR3 length equals 18 residues. V was shortened by 0 bases and J by 1 base, with 18 bases between the two germline ends. Germline assignment: CDR1 LNHNV and CDR2 YYDKDF (reference sequence). The CDR3 loop is CATSRDRGAGLWNTEAFF. CDR3 bases: TGTGCCACCAGCAGAGATCGGGGGGCCGGCTTGTGGAACACTGAAGCTTTCTTT.

The gene calls are TRBV7-2 and TRBJ2-1; 8 bases map to TRBD2. The V and J ends lost 3 bases and 8 bases, in that order; junction bases with no gene match: 12. Germline-derived CDR1 and CDR2 are SGHTA and FQGNSA. The CDR3 sequence is 16 residues long. The CDR3 nucleotides are TGTGCCAGCAGCTTGCCGACGGGAGGGCGTTGGTATGAGCAGTTCTTC. Its translation: CASSLPTGGRWYEQFF. Complete variable domain (other parts from reference TRBV7-2 and TRBJ2-1): GAGVSQSPSNKVTEKGKDVELRCDPISGHTALYWYRQSLGQGLEFLIYFQGNSAPDKSGLPSDRFSAERTGGSVSTLTIQRTQQEDSAVYLCASSLPTGGRWYEQFFGPGTRLTVL.

Remarks on this clone: Other DNA sequences in the same sample also yield this CDR3. This chain uses TRBV19 with TRBJ1-5, with a weak D call TRBD1 (5 bases). Trimming left V 3 bases short and J 0 bases short, with 9 bases between. Germline CDR1 LNHDA, CDR2 SQIVND (reference sequence). The CDR3 is 15 residues long. CDR3 protein: CASSIGGYSNQPQHF. CDR3 bases: TGTGCCAGTAGTATCGGGGGTTATAGCAATCAGCCCCAGCATTTT.

This clone was counted once. The chain is built from TRBV2 and TRBJ1-1; no firm D call. Germline V gene data show CDR1 as SNHLY and CDR2 as FYNNEI. V was shortened by 2 bases and J by 5 bases, with 12 bases between the two germline ends. The CDR3 runs 14 residues. CDR3 amino acids: CASSERPGKTEAFF. DNA for the CDR3: TGTGCCAGCAGTGAAAGGCCGGGGAAGACTGAAGCTTTCTTT.

This chain links TRBV18 with TRBJ1-3; TRBD1 agrees at 11 bases. Germline V lookup: CDR1 KGHSH, CDR2 LQKENI. The trim removed 2 bases at V and 7 bases at J, leaving 4 bases unmatched. The CDR3 sequence is 15 residues long. This CDR3 is CASSPGQGARNTIYF. The CDR3 region has the DNA TGTGCCAGCTCACCAGGACAGGGGGCAAGGAACACCATATATTTT.

This sequence joins TRBV28 and TRBJ1-4; D perhaps matches TRBD1 (6 bases). CDR1 and CDR2 (germline): MDHEN, SYDVKM. Deletions cut 7 bases from V and 0 bases from J, with 9 bases between. The CDR3 totals 14 residues. The CDR3 sequence: CASTRQATNEKLFF. CDR3 DNA: TGTGCCAGCACCCGACAGGCAACTAATGAAAAACTGTTTTTT.

The rearrangement joins TRBV4-1 to TRBJ2-1; D might be TRBD1 or TRBD2, each matching 5 bases. Germline lookup yields CDR1 MGHRA and CDR2 YSYEKL. Trimming pared 5 bases from V and 9 bases from J, leaving 26 bases between. CDR3 length equals 17 residues. The CDR3 sequence: CASSYRDQPSFPPEQFF. Written as DNA, the CDR3 is TGCGCCAGCAGCTACCGGGACCAACCCTCATTTCCCCCTGAGCAGTTCTTC.

V is TRBV18 and J is TRBJ2-1, with TRBD2 matching 9 bases. Per germline, CDR1 KGHSH and CDR2 LQKENI. V was clipped by 2 bases and J by 4 bases; unmatched bases: 6. The CDR3 runs 16 residues. This CDR3 is CASSPGLAGLYNEQFF. The CDR3 DNA reads TGTGCCAGCTCACCAGGGCTAGCGGGGTTATACAATGAGCAGTTCTTC.

The rearrangement uses TRBV25-1 and TRBJ1-4; D not resolved. Germline CDR1 reads MGHDK; CDR2 reads SYGVNS. The length of the CDR3 is 14 residues. V was shortened by 6 bases and J by 7 bases, with 15 bases between the two germline ends. CDR3 DNA sequence: TGTGCCAGCAGGGACTGGAGGCTGGGTGAAAAACTGTTTTTT. Its protein product is CASRDWRLGEKLFF. Combining the CDR3 with reference TRBV25-1 and TRBJ1-4 gives the whole variable domain EADIYQTPRYLVIGTGKKITLECSQTMGHDKMYWYQQDPGMELHLIHYSYGVNSTEKGDLSSESTVSRIRTEHFPLTLESARPSHTSQYLCASRDWRLGEKLFFGSGTQLSVL.

Turning to this clone: The same CDR3 arises from other DNA sequences in this sample as well. The rearrangement joins TRBV5-1 to TRBJ1-1; D gene ambiguous. Germline V gene sequence: CDR1 SGHRS, CDR2 YFSETQ. The CDR3 runs to 13 residues. The V gene lost 3 bases and the J gene lost 2 bases, with 8 bases spanning the gap. CDR3 sequence (DNA): TGCGCCAGCAGCTCCCTATCTAACACTGAAGCTTTCTTT. Encoded protein: CASSSLSNTEAFF.

This chain joins TRBV5-5 and TRBJ2-7; 9 bases are a match to TRBD2. Germline CDR1 and CDR2: SGHKS and YYEKEE (reference sequence). This CDR3 has 16 amino acids. Unmatched junction bases numbered 12, after V lost 3 bases and J lost 5 bases. The CDR3 DNA reads TGTGCCAGCAGCTCCCTTAGCGGGAGTAAGTCCCACGAGCAGTACTTC. This gives the protein CASSSLSGSKSHEQYF.

V gene TRBV5-1 combines with J gene TRBJ2-3, with 7 bases that match TRBD2. CDR3 length equals 20 residues. Germline V gene lookup returns CDR1 SGHRS and CDR2 YFSETQ. V lost 4 bases to trimming and J lost 1 base; unmatched junction nucleotides: 21. The CDR3 DNA follows: TGCGCCAGCAGCACCCCCTGGGGGAGGGCGAAGGTGACTGGCACAGATACGCAGTATTTT. Amino acids: CASSTPWGRAKVTGTDTQYF.

CDR3 protein: CASSGHGGNIQYF. In DNA, the CDR3 is TGTGCCAGCAGTGGGCACGGAGGGAACATTCAGTACTTC. The chain couples TRBV25-1 to TRBJ2-4; D is perhaps TRBD2 (6 bases). Trimming pared 4 bases from V and 7 bases from J, leaving 11 bases between. The CDR3 extends over 13 amino acids. Germline-derived CDR1 and CDR2 are MGHDK and SYGVNS. Variable domain in full (rest from reference TRBV25-1 and TRBJ2-4): EADIYQTPRYLVIGTGKKITLECSQTMGHDKMYWYQQDPGMELHLIHYSYGVNSTEKGDLSSESTVSRIRTEHFPLTLESARPSHTSQYLCASSGHGGNIQYFGAGTRLSVL.

This chain joins TRBV4-2 and TRBJ2-2, with D uncertain. Trimming pared 0 bases from V and 7 bases from J, leaving 9 bases between. The CDR3 is 14 residues long. Germline CDR1 and CDR2: LGHNA and YNFKEQ. CDR3 bases: TGTGCCAGCAGCCAAGATAGAGAAGTCGGGGAGCTGTTTTTT. Encoded protein: CASSQDREVGELFF.

This chain connects TRBV6-1 to TRBJ2-1; 11 bases are shared with TRBD2. With V trimmed by 4 bases and J by 2 bases, 4 bases remained unmatched. This CDR3 has 16 amino acids. Germline assignment: CDR1 MNHNS and CDR2 SASEGT. The CDR3 DNA follows: TGTGCCAGCAGTGGACCACTAGCGGGAGCCTACAATGAGCAGTTCTTC. It is translated as CASSGPLAGAYNEQFF.

The chain has TRBV6-6 and TRBJ2-2, with D maybe TRBD2 (5 bases). This CDR3 has 13 amino acids. V gave up 6 bases and J gave up 0 bases, with 5 bases separating them. Germline V gene data show CDR1 as MNHNY and CDR2 as SVGAGI (reference sequence). CDR3 nucleotide sequence: TGTGCCAGCAGGGGAGCGAACACCGGGGAGCTGTTTTTT. Its protein product is CASRGANTGELFF.

V and J are TRBV29-1 and TRBJ1-2; TRBD1 might be the D (6 bases). The CDR3 is 14 amino acids. Germline CDR1 reads SQVTM; CDR2 reads ANQGSEA. The V and J ends lost 3 bases and 3 bases respectively, with 14 bases between them. The CDR3 loop is CSVDRTAVDYGYTF. CDR3 nucleotides: TGCAGCGTTGACCGGACAGCCGTGGACTATGGCTACACCTTC.

The CDR3 nucleotides are TGTGCCAGCAGCCCCGACGGCCTGTCGGACGAGCAGTACTTC. Translating gives CASSPDGLSDEQYF. This chain connects TRBV7-9 to TRBJ2-7; D gene unclear. With 5 bases removed from V and 5 bases from J, the gap between germline ends came to 16 bases. The CDR3 loop spans 14 amino acids. CDR1 is SEHNR, CDR2 FQNEAQ, per germline (reference sequence).

This rearrangement joins TRBV7-3 to TRBJ2-2, with a tentative D call TRBD1 (6 bases). V lost 5 bases to trimming and J lost 4 bases, with 29 bases between them. The germline gives CDR1 SGHTA, CDR2 FQGTGA. This CDR3 has 20 amino acids. The CDR3 bases are TGTGCCAGCAGCCCCAAGGGGCGGACAGTCGTTCCGTCGAGCACCGGGGAGCTGTTTTTT. Residues: CASSPKGRTVVPSSTGELFF. Variable domain in full (rest from reference TRBV7-3 and TRBJ2-2): GAGVSQTPSNKVTEKGKYVELRCDPISGHTALYWYRQSLGQGPEFLIYFQGTGAADDSGLPNDRFFAVRPEGSVSTLKIQRTERGDSAVYLCASSPKGRTVVPSSTGELFFGEGSRLTVL.

The genes are TRBV10-3 and TRBJ1-1, with a possible D match to TRBD1 (6 bases). The CDR3 contains 13 residues. Germline V gives CDR1 ENHRY, CDR2 SYGVKD. CDR3 in amino acids: CANRAGRNTEAFF. CDR3 nucleotides: TGTGCAAACAGGGCAGGGCGGAACACTGAAGCTTTCTTT.

On this clone itself: Other nucleotide sequences in the sample specify the same CDR3. The chain employs TRBV7-3 and TRBJ2-2; D unclear. The CDR3 sequence is 14 residues long. Germline V CDR1 and CDR2: SGHTA, FQGTGA. Deletions cut 1 base from V and 2 bases from J, with 5 bases between. CDR3 coding DNA: TGTGCCAGCAGCTTAATTCCAAACACCGGGGAGCTGTTTTTT. Translation gives CASSLIPNTGELFF.

The chain combines TRBV5-1 with TRBJ2-2; tentative D call: TRBD2 (6 bases). The CDR3 runs 16 residues. V lost 0 bases, J lost 5 bases, and 14 bases lay in between. The germline CDR1 and CDR2 sequences are SGHRS and YFSETQ. Written as DNA, the CDR3 is TGCGCCAGCAGCTTGGTCGGGAGCGCTGGAACCGGGGAGCTGTTTTTT. It yields the protein CASSLVGSAGTGELFF.

The rearrangement links TRBV30 to TRBJ1-2, with TRBD1 matching over 8 bases. The CDR3 has 13 residues. V was pared by 5 bases and J by 5 bases, with 7 bases of the junction left unmatched. Germline assignment: CDR1 GTSNPN and CDR2 SVGIG (reference sequence). As DNA, the CDR3 is TGTGCCTGGTTTCAGGACAGGGAGTATGGCTACACCTTC. Translation: CAWFQDREYGYTF. Complete variable domain (other parts from reference TRBV30 and TRBJ1-2): SQTIHQWPATLVQPVGSPLSLECTVEGTSNPNLYWYRQAAGRGLQLLFYSVGIGQISSEVPQNLSASRPQDRQFILSSKKLLLSDSGFYLCAWFQDREYGYTFGSGTRLTVV.

CDR3 sequence reads: CASRRVGWGETNEKLFF. DNA of the CDR3: TGTGCCAGCAGGCGCGTTGGGTGGGGGGAGACTAATGAAAAACTGTTTTTT. The chain links TRBV7-2 to TRBJ1-4; tentatively, D is TRBD1 (5 bases). The germline gives CDR1 SGHTA, CDR2 FQGNSA. The CDR3 is made up of 17 amino acids. Trimming removed 6 bases from V and 2 bases from J, with 19 bases in between.